These 27 T cell receptor beta chains originate from one sample sequenced in a study of blood T cell repertoires in COVID-19. Measured with immunoSEQ multiplex PCR; TCRdb has only the in-frame clones, and not every one. This sample has about 81,000 clones, with roughly 86% found just once. Sequencing input: peripheral blood. These receptors all come from a human donor in a cohort sampled during active COVID-19.

The rearrangement uses TRBV6-1 and TRBJ1-1; 10 bases line up with TRBD1. The germline V gene has CDR1 MNHNS and CDR2 SASEGT. With V trimmed by 2 bases and J by 4 bases, 13 bases remained unmatched. The CDR3 is made up of 18 amino acids. CDR3 amino acids: CASSEWSGTGEAGTEAFF. The CDR3 region has the DNA TGTGCCAGCAGTGAATGGTCCGGGACAGGGGAGGCGGGCACTGAAGCTTTCTTT.

This clone turned up a few times. The genes are TRBV30 and TRBJ2-5; a weak D match, TRBD1 (5 bases). Trimming stripped 1 base from V and 4 bases from J, with 10 bases between. The CDR3 has 13 residues. CDR1 is GTSNPN, CDR2 SVGIG, per germline (reference sequence). CDR3 nucleotides: TGTGCCTGGAGTGCGGCAGGGCGAGAGACCCAGTACTTC. Translation: CAWSAAGRETQYF.

The chain carries TRBV14 and TRBJ2-6, with D tentatively TRBD1 (6 bases). V gave up 0 bases and J gave up 3 bases, with 12 bases separating them. Germline V lookup: CDR1 SGHDN, CDR2 FVKESK. This CDR3 is 17 amino acids long. CDR3 nucleotides: TGTGCCAGCAGCCAAGATGGGGGCAGGGTTGGGGCCAACGTCCTGACTTTC. Its protein is CASSQDGGRVGANVLTF. The full variable domain, its missing parts supplied by reference TRBV14 and TRBJ2-6, is EAGVTQFPSHSVIEKGQTVTLRCDPISGHDNLYWYRRVMGKEIKFLLHFVKESKQDESGMPNNRFLAERTGGTYSTLKVQPAELEDSGVYFCASSQDGGRVGANVLTFGAGSRLTVL.

V is TRBV15 and J is TRBJ2-7, with D tentatively TRBD2 (5 bases). Germline V gives CDR1 LNHNV, CDR2 YYDKDF (reference sequence). This CDR3 is 20 amino acids long. The V gene lost 3 bases and the J gene lost 2 bases, with 29 bases spanning the gap. Written as DNA, the CDR3 is TGTGCCACCAGCAGGACTCCGGGTGGGGAGCCAGGAAGATCCCCCTACGAGCAGTACTTC. It yields the protein CATSRTPGGEPGRSPYEQYF.

V usage is TRBV5-1 and J usage is TRBJ1-2; D call uncertain. The germline V and J ends were trimmed by 0 bases and 7 bases, with 13 bases remaining between them. This CDR3 comprises 14 residues. The germline CDR1 and CDR2 sequences are SGHRS and YFSETQ. CDR3 residues: CASSLGPTAGGYTF. The CDR3 coding sequence is TGCGCCAGCAGCTTGGGGCCTACAGCAGGTGGCTACACCTTC.

This clone has more than one count but fewer than ten. J is TRBJ2-7 and V is TRBV5-8; weak D call: TRBD2 (6 bases). Per germline, CDR1 SGHTS and CDR2 YDEGEE. This CDR3 region has 16 residues. The ends were cut back, 5 bases at V and 0 bases at J, with 18 bases in the middle. The CDR3 coding sequence is TGTGCCAGCAGAACCTATTTACGGGGGAGCTCCTACGAGCAGTACTTC. Translation gives CASRTYLRGSSYEQYF.

The rearrangement uses TRBV21-1 and TRBJ2-6; the table gives TRBD2 as D, unverified against the DNA. TRBV21-1 counts as a pseudogene. The CDR3 has 18 amino acids. Written as DNA, the CDR3 is TGTGCCAGCAGCCCCGGAAAGGTCCGGAGCTCTGGGGCCAACGTCCTGACTTTC. The encoded protein is CASSPGKVRSSGANVLTF.

This clone was counted a few times. The chain has TRBV19 and TRBJ2-1, with D possibly matching TRBD2 (6 bases). V lost 6 bases to trimming and J lost 2 bases, with 17 bases between them. The germline CDR1 and CDR2 sequences are LNHDA and SQIVND (reference sequence). CDR3 length: 16 residues. The CDR3: CASSPARTNTYNEQFF. As DNA, the CDR3 is TGTGCCAGTAGCCCGGCCAGGACTAACACCTACAATGAGCAGTTCTTC.

The chain carries TRBV6-6 and TRBJ2-7; 9 nucleotides match TRBD1. Germline CDR1 is MNHNY and CDR2 is SVGAGI (reference sequence). The CDR3 consists of 14 residues. V lost 2 bases, J lost 4 bases, and 3 bases stayed unmatched. The DNA for the CDR3 is TGTGCCAGCAGTTACCGACAGGGGGAATACGAGCAGTACTTC. It specifies CASSYRQGEYEQYF.

J is TRBJ1-2 and V is TRBV23-1; D unclear. TRBV23-1 is an open reading frame, and its role is uncertain. Trimming left V 7 bases short and J 3 bases short, with 15 bases between. The CDR3 spans 14 residues. The CDR3 sequence is CASTTITGDYGYTF. CDR3 sequence (DNA): TGCGCCAGCACCACAATAACCGGGGACTATGGCTACACCTTC.

This clone appeared a single time. The genes are TRBV9 and TRBJ2-7, with a tentative D call TRBD1 (6 bases). The length of the CDR3 is 16 residues. CDR1 is SGDLS and CDR2 is YYNGEE in the germline V gene. Trimming pared 4 bases from V and 4 bases from J, leaving 21 bases between. CDR3 sequence reads: CASSTLTGGHLYEQYF. The CDR3, as DNA: TGTGCCAGCAGCACTTTGACTGGGGGACATCTATACGAGCAGTACTTC.

V gene TRBV5-1 combines with J gene TRBJ2-5, with D maybe TRBD1 (5 bases). This CDR3 comprises 14 residues. Per germline, CDR1 SGHRS and CDR2 YFSETQ. Trimming took 4 bases from V and 2 from J, leaving 12 bases between them. This CDR3 is CASSDQGIQETQYF. The CDR3 nucleotides are TGCGCCAGCAGCGATCAGGGAATTCAAGAGACCCAGTACTTC.

The chain carries TRBV6-6 and TRBJ2-2; 12 nucleotides agree with TRBD1. CDR1 and CDR2 from the germline V gene are MNHNY and SVGAGI (reference sequence). This CDR3 is 15 amino acids long. V lost 6 bases to trimming and J lost 7 bases; unmatched junction nucleotides: 6. CDR3 nucleotide sequence: TGTGCCAGCAGCCCCGGGACAGGGGGCGTCGGGGAGCTGTTTTTT. Protein product: CASSPGTGGVGELFF.

In DNA form, the CDR3 reads TGTGCCAGCATCCTCAGGGGAAGGACTGAAGCTTTCTTT. This gives the protein CASILRGRTEAFF. J is TRBJ1-1 and V is TRBV12-3 or TRBV12-4, with D perhaps TRBD1 (6 bases). V was shortened by 7 bases and J by 5 bases, with 14 bases between the two germline ends. CDR3 length: 13 amino acids.

V usage is TRBV29-1 and J usage is TRBJ1-1, with 7 bases fitting TRBD1. V trimming: 5 bases; J trimming: 4 bases; junction bases outside the gene matches: 4. Germline assignment: CDR1 SQVTM and CDR2 ANQGSEA. The length of the CDR3 is 12 residues. CDR3 sequence: CSVRGGSTEAFF. The CDR3 DNA is TGCAGCGTTCGAGGGGGCAGCACTGAAGCTTTCTTT.

The rearrangement joins TRBV4-3 to TRBJ1-1; D is unresolved. The CDR3 has 16 residues. From germline, CDR1 is LGHNA and CDR2 YSLEER. Trimming left V 0 bases short and J 3 bases short, with 14 bases between. CDR3 sequence (DNA): TGCGCCAGCAGCCAAGATTACGGGAATCCATACACTGAAGCTTTCTTT. It codes for CASSQDYGNPYTEAFF.

The rearrangement links TRBV30 to TRBJ1-1; possibly TRBD1 for D (5 bases). Per the germline V gene, CDR1 is GTSNPN and CDR2 is SVGIG (reference sequence). The CDR3 loop spans 14 amino acids. V lost 1 base and J 2 bases, leaving 11 bases between the germline ends. DNA for the CDR3: TGTGCCTGGAGTGGTGACAGCACAAACACTGAAGCTTTCTTT. Its translation: CAWSGDSTNTEAFF. The whole variable domain, filled in from reference TRBV30 and TRBJ1-1, reads SQTIHQWPATLVQPVGSPLSLECTVEGTSNPNLYWYRQAAGRGLQLLFYSVGIGQISSEVPQNLSASRPQDRQFILSSKKLLLSDSGFYLCAWSGDSTNTEAFFGQGTRLTVV.

Only one count was recorded for this clone. The V and J genes are TRBV19 and TRBJ2-7; the D gene is possibly TRBD1 (6 bases). Germline V lookup: CDR1 LNHDA, CDR2 SQIVND (reference sequence). The CDR3 sequence is 13 residues long. The V and J ends lost 4 bases and 4 bases respectively, with 11 bases between them. The CDR3 here is CASSNLQGYEQYF. For the CDR3, the DNA is TGTGCCAGTAGTAACTTACAGGGTTACGAGCAGTACTTC.

This CDR3 is CASSLEGRPGVYGYTF. The CDR3 nucleotides read TGTGCCAGCAGCTTAGAGGGCAGGCCGGGCGTTTATGGCTACACCTTC. This rearrangement joins TRBV5-6 to TRBJ1-2; D is ambiguous. Germline CDR1 is SGHDT and CDR2 is YYEEEE. V lost 2 bases, J lost 5 bases, and 19 bases lay in between. This CDR3 has 16 amino acids.

The chain carries TRBV11-1 and TRBJ1-2; D perhaps matches TRBD1 (5 bases). The CDR3 runs to 13 residues. V gave up 0 bases and J gave up 5 bases, with 7 bases separating them. From germline, CDR1 is SGHAT and CDR2 FQDESV (reference sequence). The CDR3 region has the DNA TGTGCCAGCAGCTTAGCCGGGACTTATGGCTACACCTTC. Translated: CASSLAGTYGYTF.

The chain carries TRBV30 and TRBJ2-5; no clear D. CDR1 and CDR2 (germline): GTSNPN, SVGIG (reference sequence). Trimming removed 1 base from V and 2 bases from J, with 2 bases in between. The CDR3 contains 11 residues. This CDR3 is CAWSAQETQYF. DNA of the CDR3: TGTGCCTGGAGTGCTCAAGAGACCCAGTACTTC.

J is TRBJ1-1 and V is TRBV18; D is perhaps TRBD1 (5 bases). V gave up 3 bases and J gave up 2 bases, with 13 bases separating them. Germline V gene sequence: CDR1 KGHSH, CDR2 LQKENI. The CDR3 consists of 15 residues. CDR3 nucleotides: TGTGCCAGCTCACCTTCGAACAGGCCCAACACTGAAGCTTTCTTT. Encoded protein: CASSPSNRPNTEAFF.

The chain carries TRBV19 and TRBJ1-1; maybe TRBD1 (6 bases). This CDR3 is 12 amino acids long. Germline V lookup: CDR1 LNHDA, CDR2 SQIVND (reference sequence). V was cut by 4 bases and J by 6 bases, with 9 bases left in between. Here the CDR3 reads CASSRRTAEAFF. CDR3 bases: TGTGCCAGTAGTAGGAGGACAGCTGAAGCTTTCTTT.

This clone was detected only once. This rearrangement joins TRBV7-2 to TRBJ1-6; unclear D gene. The V gene's germline CDR1 is SGHTA and CDR2 FQGNSA. Between the trimmed V and J ends, which lost 5 bases and 14 bases, there was a span of 16 bases. The CDR3 spans 13 residues. CDR3 bases: TGTGCCAGCAGCCCCGGGATATCTGGGGCCCTCCACTTT. Protein product: CASSPGISGALHF.

The CDR3: CASSAGTGHRIDYGYTF. Here the CDR3 DNA reads TGTGCCAGCAGCGCCGGGACAGGGCATCGAATTGATTATGGCTACACCTTC. The gene calls are TRBV7-2 and TRBJ1-2, with TRBD1 matching 9 bases. The CDR3 runs to 17 residues. With V trimmed by 5 bases and J by 5 bases, 15 bases remained unmatched. Germline V gene sequence: CDR1 SGHTA, CDR2 FQGNSA.

This chain joins TRBV7-8 and TRBJ2-1; possible D gene TRBD2, 6 bases. This CDR3 contains 14 residues. Trimming removed 5 bases from V and 9 bases from J, with 17 bases in between. Germline V gives CDR1 SGHVS, CDR2 FQNEAQ. The CDR3 DNA follows: TGTGCCAGCAGCAGGTTGGCGGGGAACACTGAGCAGTTCTTC. Translated, it gives CASSRLAGNTEQFF.

This clone was picked up one time. CDR3 loop: CSVNQRETGELFF. DNA for the CDR3: TGCAGCGTTAATCAGAGGGAAACCGGGGAGCTGTTTTTT. The chain carries TRBV29-1 and TRBJ2-2; D might be TRBD2 (5 bases). Germline CDR1 SQVTM, CDR2 ANQGSEA. This CDR3 region has 13 residues. The V end lost 5 bases, the J end lost 5 bases, and 12 bases lay between the germline ends.